A selection of T cell receptor beta chains follows, all from one sample in a study of CD8+ T cells in alopecia areata. Using immunoSEQ multiplex PCR, the repertoire was profiled, and TCRdb retains in-frame clones only, with some absent. Of roughly 150,000 clones in the sample, around 50% were seen once. The material was CD8+ T cells sorted from blood, obtained at week 0. These receptors all come from a human donor with alopecia areata. The CDR3 runs from the conserved cysteine through the conserved F or W. Each record gives: clone size, J gene, V gene, D gene, CDR3 DNA, CDR3 protein. A D gene is named only where the DNA matches it firmly. The size of a clone is reported for some rows only, either as once, few or many, or as a class for expanded clones.

- | TRBJ2-4 | TRBV7-9 | - | TGTGCCAGCAGCTTAGCCGGGAGGGGGCGAGACATTCAGTACTTC | CASSLAGRGRDIQYF
- | TRBJ2-3 | TRBV4-3 | - | TGCGCCAGCAGCCCGGAGGACGGAGATACGCAGTATTTT | CASSPEDGDTQYF
- | TRBJ2-1 | TRBV7-8 | - | TGTGCCAGCAGCTTGACCCTGGATAACCACAATGAGCAGTTCTTC | CASSLTLDNHNEQFF
once | TRBJ1-1 | TRBV9 | TRBD1 | TGTGCCAGCAGCGTAGCCCGGACAGGGGGCGGAACTGAAGCTTTCTTT | CASSVARTGGGTEAFF
- | TRBJ1-2 | TRBV2 | - | TGTGCCACCAGACAGACCTATGGCTACACCTTC | CATRQTYGYTF
- | TRBJ1-5 | TRBV5-6 | - | TGTGCCAGCAGCTTGTACGGGGGCCAGTATCAGCCCCAGCATTTT | CASSLYGGQYQPQHF
- | TRBJ2-2 | TRBV30 | - | TGTGCCTGGAGTGTAGAGACGGCCCTGGCAACCACCAAAGCACCCGGGGAGCTGTTTTTT | CAWSVETALATTKAPGELFF
few | TRBJ1-2 | TRBV29-1 | - | TGCAGCGCCGAGGGGAACTATGGCTACACCTTC | CSAEGNYGYTF
few | TRBJ2-2 | TRBV7-2 | TRBD2 | TGTGCCAGCAGCCCAATACCGGGACTAGCAGACACCGGGGAGCTGTTTTTT | CASSPIPGLADTGELFF
few | TRBJ2-1 | TRBV20-1 | - | TGCAGTCCCTCCCCGGGGAATGAGCAGTTCTTC | CSPSPGNEQFF
- | TRBJ1-2 | TRBV27 | - | TGTGCCAGCAGCGACAGACTTAACTATGGCTACACCTTC | CASSDRLNYGYTF
few | TRBJ1-2 | TRBV7-2 | TRBD1 | TGTGCCAGCAGAGACCTTGGACAGGGAGGCTATGGCTACACCTTC | CASRDLGQGGYGYTF
few | TRBJ1-2 | TRBV29-1 | TRBD1 | TGCAGCCATGACCAGGGGGTCTATGGCTACACCTTC | CSHDQGVYGYTF
few | TRBJ2-2 | TRBV7-9 | - | TGTGCCAGCAGCTTAGTTGTGGGAGCCAACACCGGGGAGCTGTTTTTT | CASSLVVGANTGELFF
- | TRBJ2-2 | TRBV4-3 | - | TGCGCCAGCAGCCAAGGCAGGGCCAACACCGGGGAGCTGTTTTTT | CASSQGRANTGELFF
- | TRBJ1-1 | TRBV29-1 | - | TGCAGCGTTCCAGAGAACACTGAAGCTTTCTTT | CSVPENTEAFF
once | TRBJ1-2 | TRBV27 | - | TGTGCCACCACGGGGGGGTATGGCTACACCTTC | CATTGGYGYTF
- | TRBJ2-5 | TRBV11-2 | - | TGTGCCAGCAGCTTCGATTTGCCGACCCAGTACTTC | CASSFDLPTQYF
- | TRBJ2-1 | TRBV14 | - | TGTGCCAGCAGCTTGGCAGTTTATGAGCAGTTCTTC | CASSLAVYEQFF
- | TRBJ1-1 | TRBV6-1 | - | TGTGCCAGCAGTGAAAGAAGGCAGGTGAACACTGAAGCTTTCTTT | CASSERRQVNTEAFF
- | TRBJ2-3 | TRBV11-2 | - | TGTGCCAGCAGCTTAACGGGGAGCACAGATACGCAGTATTTT | CASSLTGSTDTQYF
few | TRBJ2-7 | TRBV15 | - | TGTGCCACCAGCACAAGCAGGGGACCCTACGAGCAGTACTTC | CATSTSRGPYEQYF
few | TRBJ1-6 | TRBV9 | - | TGTGCCAGCGCCTGGGGATTCCTCCACTTT | CASAWGFLHF
few | TRBJ2-7 | TRBV16 | TRBD1 | TGTGCCAGCACCCTGGACAGGGCCTACGAGCAGTACTTC | CASTLDRAYEQYF